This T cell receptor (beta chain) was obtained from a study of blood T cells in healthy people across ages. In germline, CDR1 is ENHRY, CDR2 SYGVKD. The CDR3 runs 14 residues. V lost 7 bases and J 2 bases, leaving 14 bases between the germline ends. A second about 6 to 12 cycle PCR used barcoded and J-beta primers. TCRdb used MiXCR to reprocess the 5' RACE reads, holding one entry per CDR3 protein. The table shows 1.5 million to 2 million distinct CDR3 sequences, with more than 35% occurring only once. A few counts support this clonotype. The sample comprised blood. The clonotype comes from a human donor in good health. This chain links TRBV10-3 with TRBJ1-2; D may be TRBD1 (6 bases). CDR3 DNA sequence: TGTGCCATCACCGGGGGAGGGGGAAACTATGGCTACACCTTC. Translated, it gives CAITGGGGNYGYTF.